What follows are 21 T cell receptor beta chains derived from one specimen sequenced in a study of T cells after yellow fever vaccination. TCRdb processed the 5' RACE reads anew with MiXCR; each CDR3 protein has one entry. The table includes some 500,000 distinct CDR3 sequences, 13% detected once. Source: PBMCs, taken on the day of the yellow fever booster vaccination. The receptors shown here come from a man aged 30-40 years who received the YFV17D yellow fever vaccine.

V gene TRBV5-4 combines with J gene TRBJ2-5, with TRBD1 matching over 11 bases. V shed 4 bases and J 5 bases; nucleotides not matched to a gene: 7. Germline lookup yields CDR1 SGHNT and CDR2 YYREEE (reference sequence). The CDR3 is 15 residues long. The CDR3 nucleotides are TGTGCCAGCAGCGGAGGACAGGGGGCGGGGGAGACCCAGTACTTC. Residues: CASSGGQGAGETQYF.

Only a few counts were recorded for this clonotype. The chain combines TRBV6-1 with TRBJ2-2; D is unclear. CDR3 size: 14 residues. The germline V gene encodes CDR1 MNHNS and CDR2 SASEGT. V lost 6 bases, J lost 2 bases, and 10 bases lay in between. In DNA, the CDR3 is TGTGCCAGCAGACTGGACCGAAACACCGGGGAGCTGTTTTTT. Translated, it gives CASRLDRNTGELFF.

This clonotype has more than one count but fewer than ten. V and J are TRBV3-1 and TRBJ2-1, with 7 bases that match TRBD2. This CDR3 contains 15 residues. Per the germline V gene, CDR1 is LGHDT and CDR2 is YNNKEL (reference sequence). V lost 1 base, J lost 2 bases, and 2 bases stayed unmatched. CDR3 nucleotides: TGTGCCAGCAGCCAAGCCGGGACTACCTACAATGAGCAGTTCTTC. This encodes CASSQAGTTYNEQFF.

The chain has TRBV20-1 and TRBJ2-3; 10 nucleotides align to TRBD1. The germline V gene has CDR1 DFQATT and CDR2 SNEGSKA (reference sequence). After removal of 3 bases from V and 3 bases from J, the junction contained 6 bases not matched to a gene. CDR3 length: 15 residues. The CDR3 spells CSASLRDRGTDTQYF. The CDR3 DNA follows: TGCAGTGCTAGTCTCCGGGACAGGGGAACAGATACGCAGTATTTT.

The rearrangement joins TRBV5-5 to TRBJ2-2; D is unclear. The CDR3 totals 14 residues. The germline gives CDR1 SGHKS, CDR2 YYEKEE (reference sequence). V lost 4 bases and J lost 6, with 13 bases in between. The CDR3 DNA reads TGTGCCAGCAGCCCTGGGCACCTCTCCGGGGAGCTGTTTTTT. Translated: CASSPGHLSGELFF.

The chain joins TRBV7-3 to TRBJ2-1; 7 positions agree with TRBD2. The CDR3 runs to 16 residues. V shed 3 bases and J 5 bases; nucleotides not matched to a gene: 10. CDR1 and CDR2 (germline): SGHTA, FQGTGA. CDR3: CASSLGSLAANNEQFF. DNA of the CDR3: TGTGCCAGCAGCTTGGGGTCGCTAGCGGCCAACAATGAGCAGTTCTTC.

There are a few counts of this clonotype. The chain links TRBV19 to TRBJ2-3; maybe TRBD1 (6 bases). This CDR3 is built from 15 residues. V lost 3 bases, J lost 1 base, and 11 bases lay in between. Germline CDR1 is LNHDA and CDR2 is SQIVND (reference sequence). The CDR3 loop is CASSILGAGTDTQYF. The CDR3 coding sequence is TGTGCCAGTAGTATCCTGGGGGCTGGCACAGATACGCAGTATTTT.

CDR3 coding DNA: TGCGCCAGCAGTCAATCGTACAAGGGTCGGTCACCCCTCCACTTT. Its protein is CASSQSYKGRSPLHF. The gene calls are TRBV23-1 and TRBJ1-6; D unresolved. TRBV23-1 is annotated as an ORF whose role is uncertain. The CDR3 sequence is 15 residues long. V gave up 0 bases and J gave up 10 bases, with 13 bases separating them.

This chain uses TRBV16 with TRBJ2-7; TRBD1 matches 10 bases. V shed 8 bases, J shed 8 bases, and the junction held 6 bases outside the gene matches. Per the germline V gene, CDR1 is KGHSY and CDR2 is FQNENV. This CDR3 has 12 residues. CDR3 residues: CASGMGQGKQYF. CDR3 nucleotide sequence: TGTGCCAGCGGCATGGGACAGGGGAAGCAGTACTTC.

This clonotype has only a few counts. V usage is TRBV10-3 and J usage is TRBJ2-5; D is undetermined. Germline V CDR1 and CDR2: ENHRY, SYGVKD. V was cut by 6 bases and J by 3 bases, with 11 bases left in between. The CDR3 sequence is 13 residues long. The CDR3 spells CAIRDHLEETQYF. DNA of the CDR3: TGTGCCATCAGGGACCATCTGGAAGAGACCCAGTACTTC.

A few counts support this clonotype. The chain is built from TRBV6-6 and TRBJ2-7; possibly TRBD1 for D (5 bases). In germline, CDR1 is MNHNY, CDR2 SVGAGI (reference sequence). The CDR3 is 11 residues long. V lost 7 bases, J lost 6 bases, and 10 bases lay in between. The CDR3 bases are TGTGCCAGCAAACTTGACAGCGAGCAGTACTTC. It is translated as CASKLDSEQYF.

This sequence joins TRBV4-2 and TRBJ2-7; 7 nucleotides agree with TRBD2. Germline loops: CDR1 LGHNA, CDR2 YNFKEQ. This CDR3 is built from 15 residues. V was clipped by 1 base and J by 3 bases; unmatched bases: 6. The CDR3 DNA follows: TGTGCCAGCAGCCAAGGGGCGGGGGACCACTACGAGCAGTACTTC. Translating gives CASSQGAGDHYEQYF.

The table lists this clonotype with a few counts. The CDR3 loop is CATSRGTSGRLHEQYF. The CDR3 DNA reads TGTGCCACCAGCAGAGGGACTAGCGGGAGGTTACACGAGCAGTACTTC. The V call is TRBV15, the J call TRBJ2-7, with TRBD2 matching 14 bases. The V segment lost 1 base and the J segment 5 bases; nucleotides outside the gene matches: 4. CDR1 is LNHNV, CDR2 YYDKDF, per germline (reference sequence). The CDR3 contains 16 residues.

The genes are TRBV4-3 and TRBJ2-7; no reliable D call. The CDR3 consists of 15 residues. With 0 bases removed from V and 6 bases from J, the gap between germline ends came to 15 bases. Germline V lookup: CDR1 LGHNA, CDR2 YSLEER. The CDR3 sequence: CASSQDGVSGLEQYF. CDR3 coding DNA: TGCGCCAGCAGCCAAGATGGCGTGAGTGGCCTCGAGCAGTACTTC.

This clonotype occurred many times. In nucleotides, the CDR3 is TGCGCCAGCAGCTTGGATCTAGCGGCCTACAATGAGCAGTTCTTC. Protein: CASSLDLAAYNEQFF. The genes are TRBV5-1 and TRBJ2-1; TRBD2 matches at 7 bases. The trim removed 0 bases at V and 2 bases at J, leaving 2 bases unmatched. This CDR3 has 15 amino acids. Per the germline V gene, CDR1 is SGHRS and CDR2 is YFSETQ.

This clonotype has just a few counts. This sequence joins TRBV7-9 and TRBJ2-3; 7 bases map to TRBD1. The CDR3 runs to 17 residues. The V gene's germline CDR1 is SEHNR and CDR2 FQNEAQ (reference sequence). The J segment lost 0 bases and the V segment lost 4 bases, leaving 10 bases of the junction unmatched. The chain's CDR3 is CASSSLSGGRSTDTQYF. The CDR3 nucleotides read TGTGCCAGCAGCTCTCTCTCAGGGGGACGCAGCACAGATACGCAGTATTTT.

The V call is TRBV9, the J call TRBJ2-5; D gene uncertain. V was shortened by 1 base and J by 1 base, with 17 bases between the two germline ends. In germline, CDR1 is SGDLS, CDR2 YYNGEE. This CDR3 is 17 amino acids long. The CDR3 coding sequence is TGTGCCAGCAGCGTAAGCTATAGTAGCAACCTCCAAGAGACCCAGTACTTC. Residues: CASSVSYSSNLQETQYF.

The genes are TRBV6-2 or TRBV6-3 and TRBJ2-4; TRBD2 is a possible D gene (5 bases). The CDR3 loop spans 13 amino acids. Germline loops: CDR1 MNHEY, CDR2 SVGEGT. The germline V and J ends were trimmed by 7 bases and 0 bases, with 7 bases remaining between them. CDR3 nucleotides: TGTGCCAGCACAGGACTAGCCAAAAACATTCAGTACTTC. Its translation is CASTGLAKNIQYF.

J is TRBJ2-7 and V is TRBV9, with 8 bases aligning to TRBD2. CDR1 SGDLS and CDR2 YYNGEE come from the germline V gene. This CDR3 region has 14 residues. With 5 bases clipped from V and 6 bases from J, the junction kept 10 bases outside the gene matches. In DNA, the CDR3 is TGTGCCAGCAGTCCCGGGGGTAGCGGGACCGAGCAGTACTTC. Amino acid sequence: CASSPGGSGTEQYF.

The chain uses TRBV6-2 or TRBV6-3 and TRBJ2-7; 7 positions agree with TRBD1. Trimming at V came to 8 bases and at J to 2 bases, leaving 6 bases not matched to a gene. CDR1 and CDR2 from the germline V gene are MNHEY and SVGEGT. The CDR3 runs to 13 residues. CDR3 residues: CASGAQGPYEQYF. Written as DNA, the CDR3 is TGTGCCAGCGGAGCACAGGGGCCCTACGAGCAGTACTTC.

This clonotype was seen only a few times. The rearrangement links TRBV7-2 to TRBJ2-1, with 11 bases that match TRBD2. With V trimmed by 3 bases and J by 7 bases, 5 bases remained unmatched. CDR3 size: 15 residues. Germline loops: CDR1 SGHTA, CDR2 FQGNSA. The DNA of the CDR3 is TGTGCCAGCAGCTTCAGGACTAGCGGGTTTAATGAGCAGTTCTTC. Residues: CASSFRTSGFNEQFF. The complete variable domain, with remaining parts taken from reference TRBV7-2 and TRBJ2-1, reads GAGVSQSPSNKVTEKGKDVELRCDPISGHTALYWYRQSLGQGLEFLIYFQGNSAPDKSGLPSDRFSAERTGGSVSTLTIQRTQQEDSAVYLCASSFRTSGFNEQFFGPGTRLTVL.